Below, 4 T cell receptor beta chains from the same sample are listed, as sequenced in a study of metastatic and nonmetastatic thyroid tumors. Using MiXCR, TCRdb reanalyzed the PCR reads. The repertoire consists of around 40,000 clones, with roughly 17% occurring once and the leading ten covering 5% to 8%. Each patient went into thyroid surgery without having received any treatment. Sequenced sample: blood. The receptors come from a male donor with papillary thyroid cancer or a benign thyroid nodule (not recorded which). Some clones in this sample may be carry-over from other donors' samples.

The chain recombines TRBV7-9 with TRBJ1-2; D possibly corresponds to TRBD1 (5 bases). Germline V gene lookup returns CDR1 SEHNR and CDR2 FQNEAQ (reference sequence). V shed 5 bases and J shed 3 bases, with 13 bases lying between them. This CDR3 has 14 residues. The CDR3 reads CASSPPRGDYGYTF. The CDR3 DNA is TGTGCCAGCAGCCCGCCTCGAGGGGACTATGGCTACACCTTC.

J is TRBJ1-5 and V is TRBV18; D gene unclear. The CDR3 runs 14 residues. The V gene's germline CDR1 is KGHSH and CDR2 LQKENI. Trimming removed 2 bases from V and 5 bases from J, with 10 bases in between. CDR3 DNA: TGTGCCAGCTCACCAACCGACGGGGATCAGCCCCAGCATTTT. Its translation: CASSPTDGDQPQHF.

This clone has ten or more counts. The V and J genes are TRBV12-3 or TRBV12-4 and TRBJ1-5; TRBD1 matches at 12 bases. J lost 7 bases, V lost 5 bases, and 9 bases had no gene match. The CDR3 loop spans 16 amino acids. CDR3 nucleotide sequence: TGTGCCAGCAGTCACTACCCCGGGACAGGGGGCCAGCCCCAGCATTTT. Encoded protein: CASSHYPGTGGQPQHF.

This clone came up many times. This rearrangement joins TRBV5-1 to TRBJ1-2; TRBD1 matches 7 bases. The germline V gene has CDR1 SGHRS and CDR2 YFSETQ. There are 14 residues in the CDR3. V shed 3 bases and J 2 bases; nucleotides not matched to a gene: 4. CDR3 nucleotides: TGCGCCAGCAGCTCGACAGGGCTAAACTATGGCTACACCTTC. It is translated as CASSSTGLNYGYTF.